One sample yielded the 29 T cell receptor beta chains listed below, sequenced in a study of CD8 T cells in ankylosing spondylitis. TCRdb analysed the 5' RACE reads with MiXCR anew, one entry per CDR3 protein. The sample holds 300,000 to 400,000 distinct CDR3 sequences, more than 20% seen once. Study-wide results and limits: Typical of ankylosing spondylitis blood, it appeared, was a TCR beta motif of eight highly homologous variants.

These receptors' antigens are unknown. Sample: blood, either unsorted or a sorted T cell fraction (not recorded which). These receptors were collected from a male donor with ankylosing spondylitis.

The V gene is TRBV29-1, the J gene TRBJ1-1; tentatively, D is TRBD1 (6 bases). V lost 7 bases and J 4 bases, leaving 16 bases between the germline ends. The CDR3 runs 13 residues. CDR1 and CDR2 (germline): SQVTM, ANQGSEA. The CDR3 coding sequence is TGCAGCGAGAGTGCACAGGGATCCACTGAAGCTTTCTTT. This translates into CSESAQGSTEAFF.

This clonotype has only a few counts. V gene TRBV4-1 combines with J gene TRBJ2-1; TRBD2 aligns across 9 bases. The J segment lost 9 bases and the V segment lost 0 bases, leaving 9 bases of the junction unmatched. Germline V gene sequence: CDR1 MGHRA, CDR2 YSYEKL. There are 16 residues in the CDR3. The CDR3 region is CASSQDRREGRTEQFF. CDR3 DNA sequence: TGCGCCAGCAGCCAAGATAGGCGGGAGGGCCGCACTGAGCAGTTCTTC.

The CDR3 sequence is CASSLGPTPYEQYF. Here the CDR3 DNA reads TGTGCCAGCAGCTTAGGGCCGACCCCCTACGAGCAGTACTTC. The V and J genes are TRBV7-9 and TRBJ2-7; unclear D gene. The CDR3 totals 14 residues. Trimming cost V 1 base and J 2 bases, with 9 bases left between them. Germline V gives CDR1 SEHNR, CDR2 FQNEAQ (reference sequence).

The chain joins TRBV3-1 to TRBJ1-1; maybe TRBD1 (6 bases). The ends were cut back, 2 bases at V and 6 bases at J, with 10 bases in the middle. The CDR3 extends over 13 amino acids. Germline V gene lookup returns CDR1 LGHDT and CDR2 YNNKEL (reference sequence). The CDR3 nucleotides read TGTGCCAGCAGCCAACAGGGGCCGGCTGAAGCTTTCTTT. Its protein is CASSQQGPAEAFF.

The V call is TRBV3-1, the J call TRBJ2-5; D is undetermined. Germline loops: CDR1 LGHDT, CDR2 YNNKEL (reference sequence). Trimming took 0 bases from V and 2 from J, leaving 10 bases between them. CDR3 length: 15 residues. The CDR3 bases are TGTGCCAGCAGCCAAGACGTCGGGTTTCAAGAGACCCAGTACTTC. As protein: CASSQDVGFQETQYF.

This chain uses TRBV7-3 with TRBJ2-7; D not resolved. The CDR3 extends over 15 amino acids. CDR1 SGHTA and CDR2 FQGTGA come from the germline V gene. With 5 bases removed from V and 7 bases from J, the gap between germline ends came to 21 bases. The CDR3 DNA reads TGTGCCAGCAGCCCGAGTAGGGCTACGATTGAGGAGCAGTACTTC. This sequence encodes CASSPSRATIEEQYF.

The V and J genes are TRBV6-1 and TRBJ2-3, with 7 bases matching TRBD2. Germline V lookup: CDR1 MNHNS, CDR2 SASEGT. This CDR3 region has 13 residues. The trim removed 5 bases at V and 9 bases at J, leaving 8 bases unmatched. The CDR3 loop is CASSKRERDTQYF. In DNA, the CDR3 is TGTGCCAGCAGTAAACGGGAGCGGGACACGCAGTATTTT.

The chain recombines TRBV5-1 with TRBJ2-7, with D possibly TRBD1 on 5 matching bases. V lost 1 base and J 2 bases, leaving 10 bases between the germline ends. The CDR3 sequence is 14 residues long. In germline, CDR1 is SGHRS, CDR2 YFSETQ. In DNA form, the CDR3 reads TGCGCCAGCAGCTTGATTCAGGGAACCTACGAGCAGTACTTC. Its protein product is CASSLIQGTYEQYF.

The chain uses TRBV14 and TRBJ1-4, with 8 bases identical to TRBD1. The CDR3 runs 15 residues. In germline, CDR1 is SGHDN, CDR2 FVKESK. With V trimmed by 3 bases and J by 7 bases, 7 bases remained unmatched. The DNA of the CDR3 is TGTGCCAGCAGCCAGCCGACAGGGGCGAGTGAAAAACTGTTTTTT. Encoded protein: CASSQPTGASEKLFF.

This clonotype was recorded a few times. The chain uses TRBV5-1 and TRBJ2-1; TRBD2 matches at 14 bases. After removal of 3 bases from V and 5 bases from J, the junction contained 4 bases not matched to a gene. Per the germline V gene, CDR1 is SGHRS and CDR2 is YFSETQ. The CDR3 is 16 residues long. The CDR3 here is CASSWTSGRPNNEQFF. The CDR3 DNA sequence: TGCGCCAGCAGCTGGACTAGCGGGAGGCCCAACAATGAGCAGTTCTTC.

The chain links TRBV5-5 to TRBJ2-3, with D tentatively TRBD2 (5 bases). This CDR3 is built from 16 residues. The V and J ends lost 0 bases and 5 bases respectively, with 16 bases between them. Germline V gene lookup returns CDR1 SGHKS and CDR2 YYEKEE (reference sequence). This CDR3 reads CASSLVPPGREDTQYF. CDR3 nucleotides: TGTGCCAGCAGCTTGGTACCGCCGGGAAGGGAAGATACGCAGTATTTT.

This clonotype came up a few times. The chain uses TRBV12-3 or TRBV12-4 and TRBJ1-3; tentative D call: TRBD1 (6 bases). This CDR3 is built from 17 residues. Trimming removed 4 bases at V and 0 bases at J, with 16 bases between. The CDR3 sequence is CASSSEGQLFSGNTIYF. In DNA form, the CDR3 reads TGTGCCAGCAGTTCTGAAGGACAGTTATTCTCTGGAAACACCATATATTTT.

The genes are TRBV19 and TRBJ1-1; D unclear. In germline, CDR1 is LNHDA, CDR2 SQIVND (reference sequence). V lost 6 bases and J lost 0, with 14 bases in between. The CDR3 is 15 residues long. In DNA form, the CDR3 reads TGTGCCAGTAGCCCTCCTAGACAAGTGAACACTGAAGCTTTCTTT. Translated: CASSPPRQVNTEAFF.

The table lists this clonotype with a few counts. The chain joins TRBV7-2 to TRBJ2-2, with 8 bases fitting TRBD1. The CDR3 is made up of 16 amino acids. Trimming took 6 bases from V and 2 from J; bases not matched to a gene: 8. Germline V gene lookup returns CDR1 SGHTA and CDR2 FQGNSA. This CDR3 reads CASRFAGGVNTGELFF. In DNA, the CDR3 is TGTGCCAGCAGATTCGCAGGGGGCGTTAACACCGGGGAGCTGTTTTTT.

The chain links TRBV7-9 to TRBJ2-3, with 7 bases identical to TRBD1. The ends lost 5 bases at V and 2 bases at J; junction bases unmatched: 7. This CDR3 has 15 amino acids. Germline V gene sequence: CDR1 SEHNR, CDR2 FQNEAQ (reference sequence). CDR3: CASSRGQPVTDTQYF. The CDR3 nucleotides are TGTGCCAGCAGCAGGGGACAGCCTGTCACAGATACGCAGTATTTT.

This rearrangement joins TRBV29-1 to TRBJ2-7; a weak D match, TRBD1 (6 bases). Deletions cut 5 bases from V and 1 base from J, with 12 bases between. CDR1 is SQVTM, CDR2 ANQGSEA, per germline. This CDR3 region has 13 residues. In nucleotides, the CDR3 is TGCAGCGTTAGACTGACAGGTTCCTACGAGCAGTACTTC. Encoded protein: CSVRLTGSYEQYF.

The V gene is TRBV2, the J gene TRBJ2-1; 13 bases fit TRBD2. Germline loops: CDR1 SNHLY, CDR2 FYNNEI. V lost 5 bases to trimming and J lost 9 bases; unmatched junction nucleotides: 19. CDR3 length: 19 residues. Written as DNA, the CDR3 is TGTGCCAGCAGTCTGAGTAGTTGGGGAACTAGCGGGAGGGCCTCTGAGCAGTTCTTC. As protein: CASSLSSWGTSGRASEQFF.

This chain connects TRBV5-1 to TRBJ2-2; 13 bases fit TRBD2. After removal of 0 bases from V and 1 base from J, the junction contained 6 bases not matched to a gene. CDR1 and CDR2 from the germline V gene are SGHRS and YFSETQ. The CDR3 spans 19 residues. CDR3 nucleotide sequence: TGCGCCAGCAGCTTGGAGGGACTAGCGGGACCCATGAACACCGGGGAGCTGTTTTTT. The encoded protein is CASSLEGLAGPMNTGELFF.

This clonotype was detected only a few times. The rearrangement links TRBV29-1 to TRBJ1-3; possible D gene TRBD1, 6 bases. V gave up 7 bases and J gave up 4 bases, with 17 bases separating them. CDR3 length equals 14 residues. The V gene's germline CDR1 is SQVTM and CDR2 ANQGSEA. The CDR3 DNA reads as TGCAGCGCCCGAGCATACAGGGACGGAAACACCATATATTTT. Translated: CSARAYRDGNTIYF.

The chain couples TRBV6-1 to TRBJ2-3; 11 bases are a match to TRBD2. The CDR3 sequence is 16 residues long. Germline CDR1 reads MNHNS; CDR2 reads SASEGT. V lost 6 bases, J lost 2 bases, and 7 bases stayed unmatched. The CDR3 loop reads CASSPLAGGPTDTQYF. In nucleotides, the CDR3 is TGTGCCAGCAGCCCCCTAGCGGGAGGCCCCACAGATACGCAGTATTTT.

This clonotype has just a few counts. The chain links TRBV6-2 or TRBV6-3 to TRBJ2-1; 7 nucleotides line up with TRBD2. CDR3 length: 13 amino acids. The germline gives CDR1 MNHEY, CDR2 SVGEGT. The V and J ends lost 9 bases and 7 bases, in that order; junction bases with no gene match: 9. The DNA of the CDR3 is TGTGCCAGTGGAGATCCGGGAGGAAATGAGCAGTTCTTC. This gives the protein CASGDPGGNEQFF.

Here the CDR3 DNA reads TGTGCCAGCAGTAACGGACAGGGGCTCCACTATGGCTACACCTTC. Translation gives CASSNGQGLHYGYTF. The chain uses TRBV12-3 or TRBV12-4 and TRBJ1-2; 9 bases line up with TRBD1. The CDR3 has 15 amino acids. The ends lost 5 bases at V and 3 bases at J; junction bases unmatched: 7.

V usage is TRBV6-5 and J usage is TRBJ2-1; the D gene is possibly TRBD2 (5 bases). This CDR3 spans 14 amino acids. V was trimmed by 3 bases and J by 11 bases, leaving 17 bases between them. Per germline, CDR1 MNHEY and CDR2 SVGAGI. Here the CDR3 reads CASSYTAGGSKQFF. CDR3 DNA sequence: TGTGCCAGCAGTTATACCGCGGGTGGATCTAAGCAGTTCTTC.

This rearrangement joins TRBV29-1 to TRBJ2-7; a possible D gene is TRBD1 (6 bases). V lost 5 bases and J lost 2, with 7 bases in between. The length of the CDR3 is 11 residues. The germline gives CDR1 SQVTM, CDR2 ANQGSEA. Here the CDR3 reads CSVRQAYEQYF. Here the CDR3 DNA reads TGCAGCGTTCGACAGGCCTACGAGCAGTACTTC.

This clonotype was detected once. The chain uses TRBV6-5 and TRBJ1-5; D perhaps matches TRBD1 (6 bases). There are 16 residues in the CDR3. Per the germline V gene, CDR1 is MNHEY and CDR2 is SVGAGI. The V end lost 4 bases, the J end lost 5 bases, and 18 bases lay between the germline ends. CDR3 in amino acids: CASSSRTEGGHQPQHF. In DNA, the CDR3 is TGTGCCAGCAGTTCAAGGACAGAAGGGGGTCATCAGCCCCAGCATTTT.

The V and J genes are TRBV29-1 and TRBJ2-1; 7 bases align to TRBD2. V was clipped by 6 bases and J by 11 bases; unmatched bases: 7. The CDR3 is made up of 11 amino acids. Germline values: CDR1 SQVTM, CDR2 ANQGSEA. The CDR3 bases are TGCAGCGTCCCCGGAGCGGGGAAGCAGTTCTTC. Translating it yields CSVPGAGKQFF.

This clonotype turned up a few times. The chain joins TRBV5-6 to TRBJ1-5, with D hard to call. This CDR3 comprises 14 residues. Germline values: CDR1 SGHDT, CDR2 YYEEEE. The V gene lost 4 bases and the J gene lost 2 bases, with 10 bases spanning the gap. The CDR3 DNA reads as TGTGCCAGCAGCCGCGGCGCCGGCAATCAGCCCCAGCATTTT. Its translation is CASSRGAGNQPQHF.

The chain links TRBV12-3 or TRBV12-4 to TRBJ2-5; D is unclear. Trimming removed 1 base from V and 4 bases from J, with 7 bases in between. The CDR3 is 13 residues long. CDR3 bases: TGTGCCAGCAGTTTAGGGACCTTAGAGACCCAGTACTTC. It encodes CASSLGTLETQYF.

V and J are TRBV7-2 and TRBJ1-1; D gene uncertain. CDR1 and CDR2 from the germline V gene are SGHTA and FQGNSA. Trimming shortened V by 1 base and J by 6 bases, and 9 bases separated the two germline ends. This CDR3 spans 13 amino acids. The CDR3 loop reads CASSLVRSPEAFF. The CDR3 region has the DNA TGTGCCAGCAGCTTAGTAAGATCCCCTGAAGCTTTCTTT.